The clone carrying this TCR beta chain was seen a few times. The sample comes from a study of blood T cell repertoires in COVID-19. Study details: Sites across the United States, Italy and Spain contributed samples from acute and convalescent COVID-19. T cells, B-cell-depleted T cells, or PBMCs supplied cDNA or gDNA.

Per the study methods: Reference gene primers were amplified, and this amplification served to estimate nucleated cell counts. Profiled with immunoSEQ multiplex PCR; TCRdb holds only in-frame clones, not every one. For V, J and clone size, that table is used; D and trimming come from the DNA. The sample carries around 63,000 clones, about 80% recorded once. Trimming removed 3 bases from V and 4 bases from J, with 10 bases in between. Germline lookup yields CDR1 DFQATT and CDR2 SNEGSKA (reference sequence). The CDR3 loop spans 12 amino acids. The sequenced sample consisted of peripheral blood. This TCR came from a human donor in a cohort sampled during active COVID-19. V usage is TRBV20-1 and J usage is TRBJ2-7; possible D gene TRBD1, 6 bases. Here the CDR3 DNA reads TGCAGTGCTAGTACAGGGAATTACGAGCAGTACTTC. The encoded protein is CSASTGNYEQYF.